This TCR beta chain was identified in a study of CD8+CD57+ T cells in acquired aplastic anemia. Genomic DNA, the template, was used for profiling of the TCR beta VDJ and CDR3. Using its own MiXCR run on the reads, TCRdb lists one record per CDR3 protein. This sample has 200,000 to 250,000 distinct CDR3 sequences, with 65% found just once. All sequencing subjects had displayed CD8+CD57+ cell expansion on flow cytometry. On this clonotype itself: The germline gene is not matched at one end of the junction; a read error may be the cause.

Germline CDR1 LNHNV, CDR2 YYDKDF (reference sequence). The CDR3 runs 15 residues. The source of this sequence is a human donor with aplastic anemia. The sample comprised sorted CD4+, CD8+, or CD8+CD57+ T cells (not recorded which) from PBMCs. This chain connects TRBV15 to TRBJ1-6; 8 bases align to TRBD1. The CDR3 sequence is CATSRDGQGNRPLHF. CDR3 nucleotides: TGTGCTACCAGCAGAGATGGACAGGGAAACCGACCCCTCCACTTT.